This section outlines one T cell receptor (beta chain) sequence together with its context. The sample is drawn from a study of T cell changes during pregnancy in multiple sclerosis. This table comes from immunoSEQ multiplex PCR, and its TCRdb copy is limited to in-frame clones, with some not included. The sample consists of 65,000 to 75,000 clones, around 92% of them appearing once. This CDR3 is 15 amino acids long. CDR1 is LGHNA and CDR2 is YSLEER in the germline V gene. With V trimmed by 2 bases and J by 2 bases, 6 bases remained unmatched. The sample was CD8+ T cells from peripheral blood mononuclear cells, taken in the third trimester of pregnancy. This clonotype originated in a female donor in good health, enrolled as a control in a pregnancy study. The chain joins TRBV4-3 to TRBJ2-7; 7 bases line up with TRBD1. The CDR3, as DNA: TGCGCCAGCAGCCAACAACGACAGGGCCCCTACGAGCAGTACTTC. This codes for CASSQQRQGPYEQYF.